This is a list of T cell receptor beta chains from one sample in a study of cytomegalovirus exposure and HLA in healthy donors. The data were produced by immunoSEQ multiplex PCR, yet TCRdb's version contains in-frame clones alone and is incomplete. The top ten hold approximately 11% of the sample, which has fewer than 200,000 clones, 65% to 90% seen once. Sequences were obtained from PBMCs. These receptors were obtained from a man aged 50 to 60 in good health and CMV-seropositive. Each CDR3 is given with its conserved first and last residue. Fields, in order: J gene, clone size, V gene, D gene, CDR3 protein, CDR3 DNA. The D gene is left open where the match is weak. Expanded clones get a size class; other rows say once, few or many, or leave the size out.

j_call: TRBJ1-5; clone_size: once; v_call: TRBV6-1; d_call: .; cdr3_aa: CASSTGSGQPQHF; cdr3_nt: TGTGCCAGCAGCACAGGGTCCGGACAGCCCCAGCATTTT
j_call: TRBJ2-1; clone_size: .; v_call: TRBV7-3; d_call: TRBD2; cdr3_aa: CASSLGSGGYNEQFF; cdr3_nt: TGTGCCAGCAGCTTAGGAAGCGGGGGCTACAATGAGCAGTTCTTC
j_call: TRBJ1-6; clone_size: few; v_call: TRBV4-3; d_call: .; cdr3_aa: CASSQREGGSYNSPLHF; cdr3_nt: TGCGCCAGCAGCCAACGGGAGGGGGGATCCTATAATTCACCCCTCCACTTT
j_call: TRBJ1-5; clone_size: .; v_call: TRBV5-6; d_call: .; cdr3_aa: CASSYLDRSDQPQHF; cdr3_nt: TGTGCCAGCAGCTACCTTGACAGGTCCGATCAGCCCCAGCATTTT
j_call: TRBJ1-5; clone_size: few; v_call: TRBV18; d_call: TRBD1; cdr3_aa: CASSRSDRGNQPQHF; cdr3_nt: TGTGCCAGCTCACGCTCGGACAGGGGGAATCAGCCCCAGCATTTT
j_call: TRBJ2-7; clone_size: .; v_call: TRBV7-9; d_call: TRBD1; cdr3_aa: CASSASTGAQSYEQYF; cdr3_nt: TGTGCCAGCAGCGCCAGCACAGGGGCTCAATCCTACGAGCAGTACTTC
j_call: TRBJ1-5; clone_size: .; v_call: TRBV7-2; d_call: .; cdr3_aa: CASSPGGNQPQHF; cdr3_nt: TGTGCCAGCAGCCCCGGAGGGAATCAGCCCCAGCATTTT
j_call: TRBJ1-2; clone_size: .; v_call: TRBV19; d_call: TRBD1; cdr3_aa: CASSIVSGGDSAYGYTF; cdr3_nt: TGTGCCAGTAGTATCGTGTCAGGGGGCGATAGCGCCTATGGCTACACCTTC
j_call: TRBJ1-2; clone_size: .; v_call: TRBV5-4; d_call: .; cdr3_aa: CASSLRTDRGYTF; cdr3_nt: TGTGCCAGCAGCTTAAGGACGGACAGAGGCTACACCTTC
j_call: TRBJ2-2; clone_size: .; v_call: TRBV9; d_call: TRBD2; cdr3_aa: CASSPFSSGRATGELFF; cdr3_nt: TGTGCCAGCAGCCCTTTCTCTAGCGGGAGAGCCACCGGGGAGCTGTTTTTT
j_call: TRBJ2-2; clone_size: .; v_call: TRBV5-1; d_call: TRBD2; cdr3_aa: CASSSAPSGSVGTGELFF; cdr3_nt: TGCGCCAGCAGCTCGGCCCCTAGCGGGAGTGTCGGCACCGGGGAGCTGTTTTTT
j_call: TRBJ1-1; clone_size: .; v_call: TRBV6-5; d_call: .; cdr3_aa: CASSYSRVNTEAFF; cdr3_nt: TGTGCCAGCAGTTACTCGAGGGTGAACACTGAAGCTTTCTTT
j_call: TRBJ2-1; clone_size: few; v_call: TRBV7-2; d_call: TRBD2; cdr3_aa: CASSLGLAGDYNEQFF; cdr3_nt: TGTGCCAGCAGCTTAGGTCTCGCGGGGGACTACAATGAGCAGTTCTTC
j_call: TRBJ2-1; clone_size: .; v_call: TRBV11-3; d_call: TRBD1; cdr3_aa: CASSLYAGQGGNEQFF; cdr3_nt: TGTGCCAGCAGCTTATATGCGGGACAGGGGGGCAATGAGCAGTTCTTC
j_call: TRBJ1-2; clone_size: few; v_call: TRBV6-6; d_call: TRBD1; cdr3_aa: CASSSRGQGSDYGYTF; cdr3_nt: TGTGCCAGCAGTTCACGAGGACAGGGGAGTGACTATGGCTACACCTTC
j_call: TRBJ2-2; clone_size: .; v_call: TRBV5-4; d_call: .; cdr3_aa: CASSPGTAGTDTGELFF; cdr3_nt: TGTGCCAGCAGCCCAGGGACCGCGGGGACTGACACCGGGGAGCTGTTTTTT
j_call: TRBJ2-7; clone_size: .; v_call: TRBV4-3; d_call: TRBD1; cdr3_aa: CASSQGQGYYYEQYF; cdr3_nt: TGCGCCAGCAGCCAAGGACAGGGGTACTACTACGAGCAGTACTTC
j_call: TRBJ1-2; clone_size: few; v_call: TRBV6-1; d_call: TRBD1; cdr3_aa: CASRGRQGLHYGYTF; cdr3_nt: TGTGCCAGCAGAGGTAGACAGGGGCTCCACTATGGCTACACCTTC
j_call: TRBJ2-1; clone_size: .; v_call: TRBV9; d_call: .; cdr3_aa: CASSVVATPSEQFF; cdr3_nt: TGTGCCAGCAGCGTAGTAGCGACTCCCAGTGAGCAGTTCTTC
j_call: TRBJ2-1; clone_size: once; v_call: TRBV7-9; d_call: TRBD2; cdr3_aa: CASSPQGGTRTNEQFF; cdr3_nt: TGTGCCAGCAGCCCTCAAGGCGGGACTAGGACCAATGAGCAGTTCTTC
j_call: TRBJ2-7; clone_size: .; v_call: TRBV5-6; d_call: .; cdr3_aa: CASSLSDSPYEQYF; cdr3_nt: TGTGCCAGCAGCTTATCAGACTCCCCCTACGAGCAGTACTTC